These 2 T cell receptor beta chains share one sample of origin, sequenced in a study of blood T cell repertoires in COVID-19. Clones were read by immunoSEQ multiplex PCR, and TCRdb kept only the in-frame ones, dropping some. In the table there are roughly 34,000 clones, approximately 82% of which are singletons. The material sequenced was peripheral blood. These receptors came from a man aged 80 or over with active or convalescent COVID-19.

There are a few counts of this clone. DNA for the CDR3: TGTGCCAGCAGCCCGGGAGCGGGGCAGCCCCAGCATTTT. Translated: CASSPGAGQPQHF. The chain is built from TRBV2 and TRBJ1-5; D ambiguous. The CDR3 spans 13 residues. The germline gives CDR1 SNHLY, CDR2 FYNNEI. V lost 6 bases and J lost 7, with 13 bases in between. The full variable domain, in which reference TRBV2 and TRBJ1-5 provide the parts outside the CDR3, is EPEVTQTPSHQVTQMGQEVILRCVPISNHLYFYWYRQILGQKVEFLVSFYNNEISEKSEIFDDQFSVERPDGSNFTLKIRSTKLEDSAMYFCASSPGAGQPQHFGDGTRLSIL.

The chain joins TRBV5-1 to TRBJ1-1; no clear D gene. Trimming pared 0 bases from V and 5 bases from J, leaving 11 bases between. The CDR3 has 14 amino acids. Germline V gives CDR1 SGHRS, CDR2 YFSETQ. The CDR3 reads CASSLGTFRTEAFF. The CDR3 coding sequence is TGCGCCAGCAGCTTGGGCACCTTCAGGACTGAAGCTTTCTTT. Full variable domain (remainder filled in from reference TRBV5-1 and TRBJ1-1): KAGVTQTPRYLIKTRGQQVTLSCSPISGHRSVSWYQQTPGQGLQFLFEYFSETQRNKGNFPGRFSGRQFSNSRSEMNVSTLELGDSALYLCASSLGTFRTEAFFGQGTRLTVV.